The 5 T cell receptor beta chains given below trace back to one sample, sequenced in a study of multiple sclerosis patients with progressive multifocal leukoencephalopathy. Profiling relied on immunoSEQ multiplex PCR, and the TCRdb table lists in-frame clones only, not all of them. The sample comprises approximately 27,000 clones, about 85% of which are singletons, and around 12% rests with the top ten. The time point here: time of PML onset. This material consisted of PBMCs, taken from a patient treated with natalizumab. These receptor sequences come from a woman aged 30 to 39 with progressive multifocal leukoencephalopathy.

In its sample, this clone was seen a few times. The chain recombines TRBV7-9 with TRBJ2-3; no clear D. Deletions cut 3 bases from V and 4 bases from J, with 8 bases between. CDR1 is SEHNR, CDR2 FQNEAQ, per germline (reference sequence). CDR3 length: 13 amino acids. Here the CDR3 reads CASSFQGADTQYF. The CDR3 DNA follows: TGTGCCAGCAGCTTTCAAGGCGCAGATACGCAGTATTTT.

The chain's CDR3 is CASSRGQGAAGYTF. The DNA for the CDR3 is TGTGCCAGCAGCCGGGGACAGGGAGCCGCTGGCTACACCTTC. The chain uses TRBV5-4 and TRBJ1-2; TRBD1 matches at 9 bases. The CDR3 contains 14 residues. Unmatched junction bases numbered 8, after V lost 4 bases and J lost 7 bases. Germline values: CDR1 SGHNT, CDR2 YYREEE (reference sequence).

The V gene is TRBV7-9, the J gene TRBJ1-2; no definite D call. V gave up 2 bases and J gave up 4 bases, with 11 bases separating them. This CDR3 has 14 residues. CDR1 is SEHNR, CDR2 FQNEAQ, per germline (reference sequence). The CDR3 bases are TGTGCCAGCAGCTTACCCGGAGCGCCCTATGGCTACACCTTC. This encodes CASSLPGAPYGYTF.

The V call is TRBV7-2, the J call TRBJ1-2; 8 nucleotides align to TRBD1. The CDR3 has 16 residues. Per the germline V gene, CDR1 is SGHTA and CDR2 is FQGNSA. The J segment lost 8 bases and the V segment lost 5 bases, leaving 16 bases of the junction unmatched. CDR3 region: CASSRDPQGAVGGYTF. In DNA form, the CDR3 reads TGTGCCAGCAGCCGCGACCCGCAGGGGGCAGTGGGAGGCTACACCTTC.

This clone was found once. This chain connects TRBV27 to TRBJ1-2; TRBD1 matches at 7 bases. V was pared by 0 bases and J by 7 bases, with 8 bases of the junction left unmatched. The CDR3 sequence is 15 residues long. Germline V CDR1 and CDR2: MNHEY, SMNVEV (reference sequence). The CDR3 bases are TGTGCCAGCAGTTTATCTCCCGACAGGGCGAGTGGCTACACCTTC. Its translation is CASSLSPDRASGYTF.